This T cell receptor (beta chain) is drawn from a study of control samples from healthy donors and cancer patients. Repertoires were generated with immunoSEQ multiplex PCR, while TCRdb's copy carries only in-frame clones and drops some. The sample carries 90,000 to 110,000 clones, roughly 85% recorded once. This clone was detected only once. The CDR3 contains 15 residues. Germline V gene data show CDR1 as MNHNY and CDR2 as SVGAGI (reference sequence). V dropped 7 bases and J dropped 3 bases, with 16 bases sitting between them. Sample: blood. This chain uses TRBV6-6 with TRBJ1-5; D possibly corresponds to TRBD1 (6 bases). The origin of this receptor is a woman between 50 and 59 years old in good health. The CDR3 DNA is TGTGCCAGCACTAGAGGAAGGGGGGCCAATCAGCCCCAGCATTTT. It codes for CASTRGRGANQPQHF.